Following are 14 T cell receptor beta chains from one sample sequenced in a study of T cell responses to AZD1222 COVID-19 vaccine. Clones were sequenced by immunoSEQ multiplex PCR, and TCRdb holds only the in-frame ones, with some missing. The data show over 150,000 clones, roughly 92% seen once. The sample consisted of peripheral blood, taken on day 0 of AZD1222 vaccination. All receptors come from an adult in good health.

The genes are TRBV30 and TRBJ1-6, with 10 bases fitting TRBD1. Germline loops: CDR1 GTSNPN, CDR2 SVGIG (reference sequence). The CDR3 has 17 residues. Germline trimming cut 3 bases from V and 7 bases from J; bases unmatched to any gene: 12. This chain's CDR3 is CAWRGRDRGRGNSPLHF. The CDR3 DNA sequence: TGTGCCTGGAGGGGCCGCGACAGGGGGCGCGGCAATTCACCCCTCCACTTT.

The rearrangement uses TRBV7-9 and TRBJ1-3; TRBD1 might be the D (5 bases). V gave up 5 bases and J gave up 4 bases, with 15 bases separating them. In germline, CDR1 is SEHNR, CDR2 FQNEAQ (reference sequence). The CDR3 consists of 15 residues. CDR3 sequence reads: CASSEAGSSGNTIYF. The CDR3 DNA is TGTGCCAGCAGCGAGGCAGGGAGCTCCGGAAACACCATATATTTT. Based on the CDR3 plus reference TRBV7-9 and TRBJ1-3, the full variable domain is DTGVSQNPRHKITKRGQNVTFRCDPISEHNRLYWYRQTLGQGPEFLTYFQNEAQLEKSRLLSDRFSAERPKGSFSTLEIQRTEQGDSAMYLCASSEAGSSGNTIYFGEGSWLTVV.

Points on this clone: The junction and the germline gene differ at one end; a read error may be behind it. The chain is built from TRBV7-7 and TRBJ1-1; 8 bases line up with TRBD1. This CDR3 comprises 15 residues. Germline assignment: CDR1 SSHAT and CDR2 FNYEAQ (reference sequence). The CDR3 DNA reads TGTGCTAGCAGCTTACACAGGGGGTCGGGTACTGAAGCTTTCTTT. This gives the protein CASSLHRGSGTEAFF.

About this clone: The junction shows a germline mismatch at one end, possibly a read error. This chain connects TRBV5-4 to TRBJ1-2, with D possibly matching TRBD1 (5 bases). The CDR3 runs to 13 residues. From germline, CDR1 is SGHNT and CDR2 YYREEE (reference sequence). The DNA for the CDR3 is TGTGCCAGCAGCCCGGACACCCTCGGGACGCCGTGCTTC. It codes for CASSPDTLGTPCF. The full variable domain, with the rest looked up from reference TRBV5-4 and TRBJ1-2, is ETGVTQSPTHLIKTRGQQVTLRCSSQSGHNTVSWYQQALGQGPQFIFQYYREEENGRGNFPPRFSGLQFPNYSSELNVNALELDDSALYLCASSPDTLGTPCFGSGTRLTVV.

The chain joins TRBV12-5 to TRBJ2-1; no firm D call. The CDR3 runs 14 residues. V gave up 4 bases and J gave up 9 bases, with 16 bases separating them. Germline CDR1 LGHNT, CDR2 FRNRAP. The CDR3 nucleotides are TGTGCTAGTGGTTCTTCGGCTTCGGGTGGTGAGCAGTTCTTC. This encodes CASGSSASGGEQFF.

This clone occurred once. This chain joins TRBV19 and TRBJ1-1; weak D call: TRBD1 (5 bases). Germline V gene lookup returns CDR1 LNHDA and CDR2 SQIVND (reference sequence). Trimming pared 2 bases from V and 7 bases from J, leaving 11 bases between. The CDR3 has 13 amino acids. The CDR3 loop is CASSISGRHEAFF. In DNA form, the CDR3 reads TGTGCCAGTAGTATATCAGGGAGGCATGAAGCTTTCTTT.

This chain uses TRBV25-1 with TRBJ1-2, with 7 bases that match TRBD1. Losses at the gene ends were 2 bases for V and 3 bases for J; bases not matched to a gene: 0. The CDR3 loop spans 13 amino acids. CDR1 MGHDK and CDR2 SYGVNS come from the germline V gene. DNA for the CDR3: TGTGCCAGCAGTGAACAGGGGGACTATGGCTACACCTTC. Translated: CASSEQGDYGYTF.

The chain has TRBV6-2 or TRBV6-3 and TRBJ1-1, with no clear D. Germline V CDR1 and CDR2: MNHEY, SVGEGT. The CDR3 extends over 12 amino acids. V was cut by 2 bases and J by 8 bases, with 9 bases left in between. This CDR3 reads CASSYPSPEAFF. As DNA, the CDR3 is TGTGCCAGCAGTTACCCGTCTCCAGAAGCTTTCTTT.

This rearrangement joins TRBV5-1 to TRBJ1-2, with 8 bases that match TRBD1. CDR1 is SGHRS and CDR2 is YFSETQ in the germline V gene. The CDR3 loop spans 15 amino acids. J gave up 3 bases and V 4 bases, and 8 bases lay outside the gene matches. This chain's CDR3 is CASSVGQGLYYGYTF. The CDR3 DNA reads TGCGCCAGCAGCGTAGGACAGGGTCTATACTATGGCTACACCTTC.

The chain links TRBV5-4 to TRBJ2-7, with 13 nucleotides matching TRBD2. The CDR3 length is 15 residues. Germline assignment: CDR1 SGHNT and CDR2 YYREEE (reference sequence). With 0 bases clipped from V and 7 bases from J, the junction kept 4 bases outside the gene matches. CDR3 nucleotides: TGTGCCAGCAGCTTGGAACTAGCGGGGGGGCGAGAGCAGTACTTC. The encoded protein is CASSLELAGGREQYF.

This chain joins TRBV7-3 and TRBJ2-7; 10 bases fit TRBD2. Germline V gives CDR1 SGHTA, CDR2 FQGTGA. The ends lost 2 bases at V and 4 bases at J; junction bases unmatched: 5. CDR3 size: 15 residues. The CDR3: CASSLGAGGQYEQYF. The CDR3 DNA follows: TGTGCCAGCAGCTTAGGAGCGGGGGGGCAGTACGAGCAGTACTTC.

The rearrangement uses TRBV11-3 and TRBJ1-5; D might be TRBD1 (5 bases). This CDR3 spans 17 amino acids. CDR1 is SGHNT, CDR2 YENEEA, per germline. V was trimmed by 5 bases and J by 0 bases, leaving 17 bases between them. The CDR3 sequence: CASSHSGRGNSNQPQHF. The CDR3 DNA follows: TGTGCCAGCAGCCACTCAGGGCGAGGGAATAGCAATCAGCCCCAGCATTTT.

The rearrangement joins TRBV14 to TRBJ2-1; 11 nucleotides match TRBD2. V lost 0 bases, J lost 4 bases, and 5 bases stayed unmatched. CDR1 is SGHDN and CDR2 is FVKESK in the germline V gene. The CDR3 contains 17 residues. The CDR3 sequence is CASSQDLGTSGYNEQFF. The CDR3 region has the DNA TGTGCCAGCAGCCAAGATTTAGGGACTAGCGGATACAATGAGCAGTTCTTC. The variable domain in full, completed from reference TRBV14 and TRBJ2-1, reads EAGVTQFPSHSVIEKGQTVTLRCDPISGHDNLYWYRRVMGKEIKFLLHFVKESKQDESGMPNNRFLAERTGGTYSTLKVQPAELEDSGVYFCASSQDLGTSGYNEQFFGPGTRLTVL.

This clone occurred once. The chain combines TRBV30 with TRBJ1-6; 8 bases are shared with TRBD1. Unmatched junction bases numbered 5, after V lost 3 bases and J lost 7 bases. The germline V gene encodes CDR1 GTSNPN and CDR2 SVGIG (reference sequence). This CDR3 is built from 14 residues. CDR3 amino acids: CAWSPGQANSPLHF. The DNA for the CDR3 is TGTGCCTGGAGCCCGGGACAGGCCAATTCACCCCTCCACTTT. The full variable domain, its missing parts supplied by reference TRBV30 and TRBJ1-6, is SQTIHQWPATLVQPVGSPLSLECTVEGTSNPNLYWYRQAAGRGLQLLFYSVGIGQISSEVPQNLSASRPQDRQFILSSKKLLLSDSGFYLCAWSPGQANSPLHFGNGTRLTVT.